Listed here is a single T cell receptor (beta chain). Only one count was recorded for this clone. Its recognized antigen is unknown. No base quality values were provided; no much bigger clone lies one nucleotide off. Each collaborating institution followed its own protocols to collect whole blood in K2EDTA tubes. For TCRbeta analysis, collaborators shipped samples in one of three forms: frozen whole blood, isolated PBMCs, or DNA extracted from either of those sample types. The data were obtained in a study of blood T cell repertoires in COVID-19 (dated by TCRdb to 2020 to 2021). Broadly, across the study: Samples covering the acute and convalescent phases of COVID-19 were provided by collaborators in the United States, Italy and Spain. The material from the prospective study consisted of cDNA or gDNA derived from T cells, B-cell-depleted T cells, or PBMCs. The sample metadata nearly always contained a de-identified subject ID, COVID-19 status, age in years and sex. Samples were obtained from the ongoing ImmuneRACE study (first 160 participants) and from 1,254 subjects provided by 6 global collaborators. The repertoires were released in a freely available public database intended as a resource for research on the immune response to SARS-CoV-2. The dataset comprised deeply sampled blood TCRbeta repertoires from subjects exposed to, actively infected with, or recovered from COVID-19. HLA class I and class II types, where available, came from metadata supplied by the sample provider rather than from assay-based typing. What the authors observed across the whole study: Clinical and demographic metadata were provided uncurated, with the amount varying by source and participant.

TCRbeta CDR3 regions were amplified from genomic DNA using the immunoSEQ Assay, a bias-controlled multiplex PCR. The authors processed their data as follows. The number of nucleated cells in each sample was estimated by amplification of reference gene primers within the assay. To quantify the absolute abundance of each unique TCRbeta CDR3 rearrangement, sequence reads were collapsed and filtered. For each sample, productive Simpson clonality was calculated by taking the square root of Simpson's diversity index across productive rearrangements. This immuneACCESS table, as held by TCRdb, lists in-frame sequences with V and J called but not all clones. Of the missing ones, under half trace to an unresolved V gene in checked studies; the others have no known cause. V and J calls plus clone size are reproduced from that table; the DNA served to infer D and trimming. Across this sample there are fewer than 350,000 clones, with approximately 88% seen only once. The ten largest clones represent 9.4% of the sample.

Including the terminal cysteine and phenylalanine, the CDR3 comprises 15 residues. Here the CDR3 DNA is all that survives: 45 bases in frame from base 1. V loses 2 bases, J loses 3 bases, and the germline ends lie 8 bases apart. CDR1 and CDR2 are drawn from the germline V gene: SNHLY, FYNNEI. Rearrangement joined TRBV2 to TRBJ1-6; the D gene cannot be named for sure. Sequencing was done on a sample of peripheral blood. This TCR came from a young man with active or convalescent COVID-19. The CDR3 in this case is CASSETPYYNSPLHF. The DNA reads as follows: TGTGCCAGCAGTGAAACTCCGTACTATAATTCACCCCTCCACTTT.